The entry below describes one TCR beta chain. The antigen is undetermined. This entry is derived from a study of T cells in pancreatic ductal adenocarcinoma. Findings and caveats of the study: Unique clonotypes were about 8.2-fold more numerous in blood than in tumor.

V was pared by 8 bases and J by 1 base, with 15 bases between. CDR1 and CDR2 from the germline V gene are WSHSY and SAAADI. This CDR3 region has 14 residues. Selected pancreatic ductal adenocarcinoma patients had undergone surgery without neoadjuvant therapy. Sequencing used immunoSEQ multiplex PCR; TCRdb keeps in-frame clones, though not all of them. The table lists more than 85,000 clones, nearly 95% of them singletons. Sequenced input: PBMCs. The genes are TRBV10-2 and TRBJ2-7; a weak D match, TRBD1 (7 bases). This TCR derives from a human donor with pancreatic ductal adenocarcinoma. The CDR3 reads CASQGDFPSYEQYF. The CDR3 nucleotides read TGCGCCAGCCAGGGGGACTTTCCTTCCTACGAGCAGTACTTC.